This T cell receptor (beta chain) is from a study of a mutant IDH1 vaccine in newly diagnosed glioma. Turning to the study itself: Vaccination began 4-6 weeks post radiotherapy alone, or with temozolomide cycles.

Noted time point: week 35, safety follow-up. The content of each vaccine dose was 300 ug of mutant IDH1 20-mer peptide, and topical imiquimod accompanied it. Weeks 1, 3, 5, 7, 11, 15, 19 and 23 were when patients received their eight vaccinations. Astrocytomas found in donors were new, WHO grade 3 or 4, IDH1-mutant and ATRX-lost. Assay: immunoSEQ multiplex PCR; the TCRdb copy retains only in-frame clones and omits some. The profile covers 65,000 to 85,000 clones, with around 87% appearing a single time and 2% to 2.5% taken by the ten largest. A remark on this clone: Its specificity is not known.

CDR1 is GTSNPN, CDR2 SVGIG, per germline (reference sequence). This CDR3 has 13 amino acids. V was clipped by 0 bases and J by 3 bases, with 7 bases between them. The genes are TRBV30 and TRBJ2-3, with unresolved D. Here the sequenced sample was PBMCs, taken from a glioma patient whose treatment included an IDH1 peptide vaccine. The clonotype originates from a man younger than 40 with glioma. The CDR3 here is CAWSVRATDTQYF. In nucleotides, the CDR3 is TGTGCCTGGAGTGTAAGGGCAACAGATACGCAGTATTTT.